Detailed here is one T cell receptor (beta chain). These data originate in a study of technical replicates of blood from several donors. Data came from immunoSEQ multiplex PCR; TCRdb stores just in-frame clones and leaves some out. Here the sample spans about 14,000 clones, approximately 78% being singletons. The germline V and J ends were trimmed by 3 bases and 2 bases, with 14 bases remaining between them. Germline CDR1 is SGHAT and CDR2 is FQNNGV. The CDR3 has 15 residues. This TCR was sampled from a human donor in good health. The specimen was PBMCs. The rearrangement uses TRBV11-2 and TRBJ2-7; tentatively, D is TRBD2 (6 bases). The CDR3 spells CASSFTTGVTYEQYF. CDR3 DNA: TGTGCCAGCAGCTTTACGACGGGAGTAACCTACGAGCAGTACTTC.